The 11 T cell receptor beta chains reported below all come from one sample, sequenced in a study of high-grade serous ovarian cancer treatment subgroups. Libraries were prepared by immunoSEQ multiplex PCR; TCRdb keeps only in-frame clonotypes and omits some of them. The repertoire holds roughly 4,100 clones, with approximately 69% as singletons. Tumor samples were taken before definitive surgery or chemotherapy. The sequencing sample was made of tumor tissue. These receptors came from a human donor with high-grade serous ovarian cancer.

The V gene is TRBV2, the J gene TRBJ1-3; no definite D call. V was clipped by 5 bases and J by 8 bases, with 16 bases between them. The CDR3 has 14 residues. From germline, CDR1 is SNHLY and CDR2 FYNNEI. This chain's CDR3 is CASSSEKFGDTIYF. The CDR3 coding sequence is TGTGCCAGCAGTTCAGAGAAGTTCGGAGACACCATATATTTT.

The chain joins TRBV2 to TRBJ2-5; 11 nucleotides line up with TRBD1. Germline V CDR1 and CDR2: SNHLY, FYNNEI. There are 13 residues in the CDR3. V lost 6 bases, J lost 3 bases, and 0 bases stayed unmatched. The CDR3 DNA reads TGTGCCAGCAGGGGACAGGGGGAAGAGACCCAGTACTTC. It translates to CASRGQGEETQYF.

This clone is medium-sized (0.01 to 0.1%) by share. The CDR3 DNA follows: TGTGCCAGCAGCTATGCCGGGACCTACTATAATTCACCCCTCCACTTT. As protein: CASSYAGTYYNSPLHF. V usage is TRBV7-2 and J usage is TRBJ1-6; D may be TRBD1 (5 bases). Germline V CDR1 and CDR2: SGHTA, FQGNSA. Trimming took 4 bases from V and 3 from J, leaving 13 bases between them. This CDR3 is built from 16 residues.

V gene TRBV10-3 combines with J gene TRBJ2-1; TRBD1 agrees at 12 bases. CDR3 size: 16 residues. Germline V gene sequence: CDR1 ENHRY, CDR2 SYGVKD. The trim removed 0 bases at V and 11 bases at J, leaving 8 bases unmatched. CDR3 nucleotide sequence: TGTGCCATCAGTGAGTCGACGGGACAGGGGGCTAGGAAGCAGTTCTTC. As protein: CAISESTGQGARKQFF.

CDR3 DNA: TGTGCCAGCAGCCCCGGCTCTTACTCTGGAAACACCATATATTTT. Protein: CASSPGSYSGNTIYF. This chain links TRBV5-8 with TRBJ1-3, with no clear D. V was trimmed by 4 bases and J by 0 bases, leaving 11 bases between them. The germline V gene encodes CDR1 SGHTS and CDR2 YDEGEE. The CDR3 contains 15 residues.

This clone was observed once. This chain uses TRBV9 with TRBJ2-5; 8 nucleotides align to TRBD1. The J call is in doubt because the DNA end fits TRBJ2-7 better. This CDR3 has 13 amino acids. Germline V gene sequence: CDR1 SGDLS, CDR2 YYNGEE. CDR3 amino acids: CASSGQGAYEQYF. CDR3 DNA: TGTGCCAGCAGTGGGCAGGGGGCATACGAGCAGTACTTC.

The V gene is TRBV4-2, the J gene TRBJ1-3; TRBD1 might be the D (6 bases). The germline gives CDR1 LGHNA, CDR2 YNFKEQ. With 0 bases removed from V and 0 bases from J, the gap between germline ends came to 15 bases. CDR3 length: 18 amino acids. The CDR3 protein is CASSQDSRGGLSGNTIYF. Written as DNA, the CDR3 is TGTGCCAGCAGCCAAGATTCTCGGGGGGGGCTCTCTGGAAACACCATATATTTT.

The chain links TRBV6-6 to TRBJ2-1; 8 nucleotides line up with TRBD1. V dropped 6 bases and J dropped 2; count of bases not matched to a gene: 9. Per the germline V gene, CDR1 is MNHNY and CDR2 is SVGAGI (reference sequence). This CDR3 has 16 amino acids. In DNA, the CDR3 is TGTGCCAGCAGACCCCAGCAGGACAGGGCCTACAATGAGCAGTTCTTC. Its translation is CASRPQQDRAYNEQFF.

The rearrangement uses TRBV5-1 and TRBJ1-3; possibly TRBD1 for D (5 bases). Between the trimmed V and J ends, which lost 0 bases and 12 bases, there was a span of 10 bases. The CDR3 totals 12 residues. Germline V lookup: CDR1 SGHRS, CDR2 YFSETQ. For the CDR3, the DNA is TGCGCCAGCAGCTTGGGTCAGGGAGGCATATATTTT. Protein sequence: CASSLGQGGIYF.

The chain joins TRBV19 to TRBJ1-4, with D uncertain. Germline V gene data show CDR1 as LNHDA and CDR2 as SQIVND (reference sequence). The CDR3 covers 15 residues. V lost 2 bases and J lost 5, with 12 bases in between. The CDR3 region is CASSIMYRQNEKLFF. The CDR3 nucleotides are TGTGCCAGTAGTATAATGTACCGGCAAAATGAAAAACTGTTTTTT.

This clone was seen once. Here the CDR3 DNA reads TGTGCCAGTAGTATTTTCGGCAACACAGATACGCAGTATTTT. As protein: CASSIFGNTDTQYF. The chain is built from TRBV19 and TRBJ2-3; D gene uncertain. Germline loops: CDR1 LNHDA, CDR2 SQIVND (reference sequence). The CDR3 runs 14 residues. The V and J ends lost 3 bases and 2 bases respectively, with 9 bases between them. Full variable domain (remainder filled in from reference TRBV19 and TRBJ2-3): DGGITQSPKYLFRKEGQNVTLSCEQNLNHDAMYWYRQDPGQGLRLIYYSQIVNDFQKGDIAEGYSVSREKKESFPLTVTSAQKNPTAFYLCASSIFGNTDTQYFGPGTRLTVL.